Sequencing of this TCR beta chain was carried out in a study of cytomegalovirus exposure and HLA in healthy donors. The PCR contained 60 Vbeta and 13 Jbeta primers. Measured with immunoSEQ multiplex PCR; TCRdb has only the in-frame clones, and not every one. The sample lists 150,000 to 180,000 clones; 65% to 80% were seen once. The CDR3 length is 16 residues. Germline trimming cut 1 base from V and 5 bases from J; bases unmatched to any gene: 10. CDR1 is LGHNA, CDR2 YNFKEQ, per germline. Sequencing was carried out using PBMCs. The chain has TRBV4-2 and TRBJ2-5, with TRBD2 identical over 7 bases. The clonotype comes from a man in his late teens or twenties in good health and CMV-seronegative. CDR3 residues: CASSQVIAGEGETQYF. CDR3 bases: TGTGCCAGCAGCCAAGTGATTGCGGGGGAGGGGGAGACCCAGTACTTC.